This record looks at one T cell receptor beta chain sequence and its context. What it recognizes is unknown. Sequencing was at deep level. The protocol was immunoSEQ multiplex PCR, while the TCRdb copy is restricted to in-frame clones and leaves out a portion. The sample records approximately 2,300,000 clones, under 95% being singletons. Germline V gene lookup returns CDR1 SGHRS and CDR2 YFSETQ. The CDR3 covers 13 residues. Trimming cost V 2 bases and J 1 base, with 7 bases left between them. The data are from a study of shared clonotypes between healthy human individuals. Background on the study: The cohort comprised a couple of women and a few men. Their ages spanned 18 to 49 years. Study findings and constraints: Sequencing of the sorted subsets was shown by rarefaction to be incomplete despite large depth.

This sequence was found in a man in his late teens or twenties in good health. Some clones in this sample may be carry-over from other donors' samples. Sample: naive CD4+ T cells from PBMCs. Subset specified: CD45RA+ positively selected. The chain uses TRBV5-1 and TRBJ2-7; D not certain. The CDR3 reads CASSFDLSYEQYF. Here the CDR3 DNA reads TGCGCCAGCAGCTTTGACCTATCCTACGAGCAGTACTTC.